This T cell receptor beta chain derives from a study of cytomegalovirus exposure and HLA in healthy donors. This CDR3 comprises 13 residues. V gave up 0 bases and J gave up 9 bases, with 12 bases separating them. Germline values: CDR1 SGDLS, CDR2 YYNGEE. The PCR ran on 60 Vbeta and 13 Jbeta primers. Clones were read by immunoSEQ multiplex PCR, and TCRdb kept only the in-frame ones, dropping some. The sample contains roughly 100,000 clones, 70% to 85% of which appear only once. The clonotype originates from a man between 60 and 75 years old in good health and CMV-seronegative. Sequences were obtained from PBMCs. The chain uses TRBV9 and TRBJ1-1, with D perhaps TRBD1 (6 bases). In DNA, the CDR3 is TGTGCCAGCAGCGTAGCGGACAGCGCTAAAGCTTTCTTT. It encodes CASSVADSAKAFF.